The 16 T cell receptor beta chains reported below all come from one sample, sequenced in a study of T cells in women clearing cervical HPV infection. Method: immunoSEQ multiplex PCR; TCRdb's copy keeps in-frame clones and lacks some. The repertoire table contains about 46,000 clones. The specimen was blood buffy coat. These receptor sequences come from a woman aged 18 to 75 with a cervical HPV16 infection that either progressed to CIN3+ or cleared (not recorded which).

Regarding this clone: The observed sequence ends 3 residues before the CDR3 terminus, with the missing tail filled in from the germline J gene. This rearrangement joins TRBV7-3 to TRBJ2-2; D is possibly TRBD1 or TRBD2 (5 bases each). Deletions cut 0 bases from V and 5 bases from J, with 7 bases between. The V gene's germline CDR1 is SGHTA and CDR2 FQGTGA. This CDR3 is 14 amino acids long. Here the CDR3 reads CASSLTRETGELFF. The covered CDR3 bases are TGTGCCAGCAGCTTAACCAGGGAGACCGGGGAG.

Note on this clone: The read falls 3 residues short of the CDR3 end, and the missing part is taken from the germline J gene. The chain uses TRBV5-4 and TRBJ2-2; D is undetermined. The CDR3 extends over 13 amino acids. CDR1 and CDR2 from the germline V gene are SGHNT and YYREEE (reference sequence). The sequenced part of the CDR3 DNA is TGTGCCAGCAGCTTGGACCCTAATGAAAAG. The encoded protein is CASSLDPNEK. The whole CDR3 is CASSLDPNEKLFF.

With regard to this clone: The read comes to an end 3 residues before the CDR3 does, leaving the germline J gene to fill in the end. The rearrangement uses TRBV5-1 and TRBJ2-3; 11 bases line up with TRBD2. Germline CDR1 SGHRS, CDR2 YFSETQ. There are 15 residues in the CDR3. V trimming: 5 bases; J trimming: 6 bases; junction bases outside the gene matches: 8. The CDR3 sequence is CASSLQLAGVDTQYF. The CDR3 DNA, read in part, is TGCGCCAGCAGTCTGCAACTAGCGGGAGTGGATACG.

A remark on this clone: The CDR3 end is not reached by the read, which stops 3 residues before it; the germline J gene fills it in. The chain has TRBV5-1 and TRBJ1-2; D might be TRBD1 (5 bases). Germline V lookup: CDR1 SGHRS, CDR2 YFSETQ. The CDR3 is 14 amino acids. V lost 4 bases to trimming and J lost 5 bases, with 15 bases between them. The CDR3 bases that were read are TGCGCCAGCAGCCTCGGGAAAGGGGAGTATGGC. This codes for CASSLGKGEYG. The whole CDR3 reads CASSLGKGEYGYTF. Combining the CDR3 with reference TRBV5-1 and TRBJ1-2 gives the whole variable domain KAGVTQTPRYLIKTRGQQVTLSCSPISGHRSVSWYQQTPGQGLQFLFEYFSETQRNKGNFPGRFSGRQFSNSRSEMNVSTLELGDSALYLCASSLGKGEYGYTFGSGTRLTVV.

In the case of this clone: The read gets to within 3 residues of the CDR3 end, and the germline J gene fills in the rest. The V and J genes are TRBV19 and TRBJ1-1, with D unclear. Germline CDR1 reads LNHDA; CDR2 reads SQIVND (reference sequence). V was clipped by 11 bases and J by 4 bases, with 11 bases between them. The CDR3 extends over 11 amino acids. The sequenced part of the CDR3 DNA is TGTGCCTCTCGGGGTCCCACTGAA. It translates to CASRGPTE. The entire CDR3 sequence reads CASRGPTEAFF.

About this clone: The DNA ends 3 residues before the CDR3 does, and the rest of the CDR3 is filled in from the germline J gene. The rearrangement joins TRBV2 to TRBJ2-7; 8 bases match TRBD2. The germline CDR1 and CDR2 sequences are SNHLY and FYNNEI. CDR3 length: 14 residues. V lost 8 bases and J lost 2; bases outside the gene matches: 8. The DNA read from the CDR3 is TGTGCCAGCGGACGGACTAGCCAACCCTACGAG. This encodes CASGRTSQPYE. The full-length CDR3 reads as CASGRTSQPYEQYF.

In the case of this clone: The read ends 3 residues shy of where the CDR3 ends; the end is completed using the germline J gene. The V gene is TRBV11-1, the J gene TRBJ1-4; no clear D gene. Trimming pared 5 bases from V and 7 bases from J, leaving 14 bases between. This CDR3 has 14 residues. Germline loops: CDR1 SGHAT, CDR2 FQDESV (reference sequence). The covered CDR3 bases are TGTGCCAGCAGCCCCCGGTCGAAGGGTGAAAAA. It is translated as CASSPRSKGEK. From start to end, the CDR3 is CASSPRSKGEKLFF.

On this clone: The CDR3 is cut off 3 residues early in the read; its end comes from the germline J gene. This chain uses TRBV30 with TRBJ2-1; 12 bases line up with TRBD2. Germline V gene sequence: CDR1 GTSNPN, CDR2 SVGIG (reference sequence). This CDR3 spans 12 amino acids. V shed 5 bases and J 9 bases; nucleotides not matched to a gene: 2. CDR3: CAWGLAGSEQFF. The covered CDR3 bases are TGTGCCTGGGGACTAGCGGGAAGTGAG. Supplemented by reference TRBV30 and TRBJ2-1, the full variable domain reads SQTIHQWPATLVQPVGSPLSLECTVEGTSNPNLYWYRQAAGRGLQLLFYSVGIGQISSEVPQNLSASRPQDRQFILSSKKLLLSDSGFYLCAWGLAGSEQFFGPGTRLTVL.

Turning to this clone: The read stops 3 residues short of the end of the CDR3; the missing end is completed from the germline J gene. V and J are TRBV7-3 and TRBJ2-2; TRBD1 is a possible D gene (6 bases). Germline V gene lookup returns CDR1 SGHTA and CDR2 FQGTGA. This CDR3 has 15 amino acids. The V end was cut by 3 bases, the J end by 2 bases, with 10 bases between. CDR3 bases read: TGTGCCAGCAGCTTGAGGACAGATAACACCGGGGAG. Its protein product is CASSLRTDNTGE. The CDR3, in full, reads CASSLRTDNTGELFF.

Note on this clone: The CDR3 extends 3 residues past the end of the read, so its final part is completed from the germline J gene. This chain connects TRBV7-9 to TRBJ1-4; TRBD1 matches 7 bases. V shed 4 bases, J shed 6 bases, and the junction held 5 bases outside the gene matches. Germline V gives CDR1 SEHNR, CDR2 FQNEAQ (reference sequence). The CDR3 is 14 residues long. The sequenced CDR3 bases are TGTGCCAGCAGCTCCCGACAGGGTCATGAAAAA. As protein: CASSSRQGHEK. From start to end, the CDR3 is CASSSRQGHEKLFF.

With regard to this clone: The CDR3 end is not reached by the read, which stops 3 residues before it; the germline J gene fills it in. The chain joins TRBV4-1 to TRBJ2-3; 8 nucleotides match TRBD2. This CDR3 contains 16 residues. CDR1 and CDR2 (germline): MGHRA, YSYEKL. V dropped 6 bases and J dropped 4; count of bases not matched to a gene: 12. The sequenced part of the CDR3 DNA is TGCGCCAGCAGGATGGGGATAGCGGGGCCCCCAGATACG. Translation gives CASRMGIAGPPDT. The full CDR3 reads CASRMGIAGPPDTQYF.

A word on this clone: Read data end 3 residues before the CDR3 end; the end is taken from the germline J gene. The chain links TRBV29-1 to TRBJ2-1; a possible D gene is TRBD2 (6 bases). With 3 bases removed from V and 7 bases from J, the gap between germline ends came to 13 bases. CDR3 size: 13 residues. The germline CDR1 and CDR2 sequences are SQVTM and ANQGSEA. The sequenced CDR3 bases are TGCAGCGTTGAGGAGGGGTATGGGAATGAG. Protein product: CSVEEGYGNE. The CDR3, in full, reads CSVEEGYGNEQFF.

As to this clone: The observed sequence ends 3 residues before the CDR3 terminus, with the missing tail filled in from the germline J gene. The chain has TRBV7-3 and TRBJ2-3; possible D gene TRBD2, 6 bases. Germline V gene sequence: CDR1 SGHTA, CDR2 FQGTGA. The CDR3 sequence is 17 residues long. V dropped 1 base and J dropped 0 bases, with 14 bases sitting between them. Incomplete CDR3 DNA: TGTGCCAGCAGCTTAAGTGGCGGGGTTCCTAGCACAGATACG. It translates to CASSLSGGVPSTDT. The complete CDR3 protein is CASSLSGGVPSTDTQYF.

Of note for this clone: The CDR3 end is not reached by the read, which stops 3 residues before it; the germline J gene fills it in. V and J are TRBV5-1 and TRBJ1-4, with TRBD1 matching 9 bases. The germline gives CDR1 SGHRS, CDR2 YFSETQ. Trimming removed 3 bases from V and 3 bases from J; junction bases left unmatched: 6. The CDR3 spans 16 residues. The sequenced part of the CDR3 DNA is TGCGCCAGCAGCTCGGGACAGGGAGGGGCTAATGAAAAA. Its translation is CASSSGQGGANEK. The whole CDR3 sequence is CASSSGQGGANEKLFF.

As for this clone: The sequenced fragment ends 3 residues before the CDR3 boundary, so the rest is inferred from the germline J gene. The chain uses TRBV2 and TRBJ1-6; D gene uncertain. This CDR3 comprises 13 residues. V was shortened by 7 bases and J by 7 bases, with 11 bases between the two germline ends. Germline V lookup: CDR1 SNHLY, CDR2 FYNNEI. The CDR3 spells CASIGPGNSPLHF. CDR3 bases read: TGTGCCAGCATAGGTCCGGGGAATTCACCC.

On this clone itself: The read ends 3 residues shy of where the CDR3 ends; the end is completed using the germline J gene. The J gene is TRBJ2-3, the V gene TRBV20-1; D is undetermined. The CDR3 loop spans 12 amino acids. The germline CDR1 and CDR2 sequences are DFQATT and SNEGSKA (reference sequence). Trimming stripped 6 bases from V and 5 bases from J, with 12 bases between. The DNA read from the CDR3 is TGCAGTGCCCCCCCGTCCAGAGATACG. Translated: CSAPPSRDT. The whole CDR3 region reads CSAPPSRDTQYF.